The sequence of this T cell receptor (beta chain) was determined in a study of cytomegalovirus exposure and HLA in healthy donors. Study findings and constraints: A later analysis, which compared TCR beta chains of equal frequency, found the HLA-associated ones more clonally expanded. The listing of about 150 TCR beta chains classed them as cytomegalovirus-associated.

Primers included in the PCR were 60 Vbeta and 13 Jbeta primers. Assay used: immunoSEQ multiplex PCR; TCRdb lists only in-frame clones, some missing. The sample shows 100,000 to 150,000 clones, about 83% of them seen only once. Worth noting for this clone: Antigen specificity is unknown.

The CDR3 totals 15 residues. The V and J ends lost 0 bases and 2 bases respectively, with 8 bases between them. The germline gives CDR1 MNHEY, CDR2 SMNVEV (reference sequence). Sequenced input: PBMCs. The chain uses TRBV27 and TRBJ2-1; D not resolved. The receptor's source is a man in his thirties or forties in good health and CMV-seronegative. CDR3: CASSLSNSPYNEQFF. The CDR3 DNA follows: TGTGCCAGCAGTTTATCGAACTCCCCCTACAATGAGCAGTTCTTC.